Reported below is one T cell receptor (beta chain). Its specificity is not known. The data were taken from a study of cytomegalovirus exposure and HLA in healthy donors. Regarding the study as a whole: Excluded: some indistinguishable V segments such as TRBV6-2 and TRBV6-3. TCR beta chains associated with HLA were, in a later analysis, more clonally expanded than equally common others. The authors later found TCR association rates varying by HLA locus, with DRB1 most and HLA-C fewest.

CDR1 is SGHVS, CDR2 FNYEAQ, per germline. V shed 1 base and J shed 3 bases, with 12 bases lying between them. CDR3 length equals 15 residues. 13 Jbeta primers and 60 Vbeta primers were used for the PCR. This table comes from immunoSEQ multiplex PCR, and its TCRdb copy is limited to in-frame clones, with some not included. The table records 150,000 to 200,000 clones, roughly 78% of them present only once. The receptor comes from a woman between 35 and 50 years old in good health and CMV-seronegative. Sequences were obtained from PBMCs. The rearrangement links TRBV7-6 to TRBJ1-1, with D possibly being TRBD1 (5 bases). CDR3 nucleotide sequence: TGTGCCAGCAGCTTAGTGCAGGGCGGGGACACTGAAGCTTTCTTT. It encodes CASSLVQGGDTEAFF.